This TCR beta chain came from a study of blood T cell repertoires in COVID-19. Sequencing used immunoSEQ multiplex PCR; TCRdb keeps in-frame clones, though not all of them. The sample lists roughly 140,000 clones; about nine tenths were seen once. Looked up from germline, CDR1 is SNHLY and CDR2 is FYNNEI. V was cut by 4 bases and J by 0 bases, with 10 bases left in between. This CDR3 has 15 amino acids. The sequence came from a man aged 50-59 years with active or convalescent COVID-19. Sequenced: peripheral blood. This sequence joins TRBV2 and TRBJ2-1, with D uncertain. CDR3 loop: CASSVTLSSYNEQFF. CDR3 bases: TGTGCCAGCAGTGTCACTCTAAGCTCCTACAATGAGCAGTTCTTC. Full variable domain (remainder filled in from reference TRBV2 and TRBJ2-1): EPEVTQTPSHQVTQMGQEVILRCVPISNHLYFYWYRQILGQKVEFLVSFYNNEISEKSEIFDDQFSVERPDGSNFTLKIRSTKLEDSAMYFCASSVTLSSYNEQFFGPGTRLTVL.